This is a list of T cell receptor beta chains from one sample in a study of blood T cells in healthy people across ages. One entry per CDR3 protein, called by TCRdb with MiXCR from the 5' RACE reads. Among roughly 830,000 distinct CDR3 sequences, around 62% were seen once, and the ten largest hold about a quarter. Sequencing used blood. The receptors stem from a man younger than 40 in good health. Each CDR3 is given without its conserved first and last residue. The size entry is marked missing in some rows and otherwise reads once, few, many or a size class.

clone size: NA; J gene: TRBJ2-3; V gene: TRBV3-1; CDR3 protein: ASSRLPKGVATDTQY
clone size: NA; J gene: TRBJ1-2; V gene: TRBV5-1; CDR3 protein: ASSFQEGGYGYT
clone size: few; J gene: TRBJ2-1; V gene: TRBV30; CDR3 protein: AWSERTLRLHEQF
clone size: NA; J gene: TRBJ2-1; V gene: TRBV4-2; CDR3 protein: ASSQVVGGPWYNEQF
clone size: NA; J gene: TRBJ2-7; V gene: TRBV9; CDR3 protein: ASSPLGTAYEQY
clone size: once; J gene: TRBJ2-1; V gene: TRBV5-1; CDR3 protein: ASSLGTMYNEQF
clone size: NA; J gene: TRBJ2-3; V gene: TRBV5-5; CDR3 protein: ASSSSDRRLADTQY
clone size: NA; J gene: TRBJ2-1; V gene: TRBV6-2/TRBV6-3; CDR3 protein: ASRNALAGYGNSYNEQF
clone size: few; J gene: TRBJ1-4; V gene: TRBV5-1; CDR3 protein: ASTLEGSGEKLF
clone size: NA; J gene: TRBJ2-1; V gene: TRBV27; CDR3 protein: ASSETTGNNEQF
clone size: NA; J gene: TRBJ2-7; V gene: TRBV7-9; CDR3 protein: ASSLKRVDRGHEQY
clone size: NA; J gene: TRBJ2-7; V gene: TRBV5-1; CDR3 protein: ASSLRTESYEQY
clone size: NA; J gene: TRBJ1-2; V gene: TRBV5-1; CDR3 protein: ASFPGQGMYGYT
clone size: few; J gene: TRBJ2-2; V gene: TRBV6-6; CDR3 protein: ASSYSQGGTGELF
clone size: NA; J gene: TRBJ2-5; V gene: TRBV6-5; CDR3 protein: ASQGQGGETQY
clone size: few; J gene: TRBJ2-7; V gene: TRBV12-3/TRBV12-4; CDR3 protein: ASSVIRDRGSYEQY
clone size: NA; J gene: TRBJ1-6; V gene: TRBV2; CDR3 protein: ASSIHQINSPLH
clone size: NA; J gene: TRBJ1-5; V gene: TRBV7-9; CDR3 protein: ASRGENQPQH
clone size: NA; J gene: TRBJ1-5; V gene: TRBV10-3; CDR3 protein: ATSRDRAEPQH
clone size: NA; J gene: TRBJ2-5; V gene: TRBV24-1; CDR3 protein: ATSDFSGSQETQY
clone size: NA; J gene: TRBJ2-7; V gene: TRBV2; CDR3 protein: ASRPSGTGSDEQY
clone size: NA; J gene: TRBJ2-3; V gene: TRBV7-3; CDR3 protein: ASSPQGSGTDTQY
clone size: many; J gene: TRBJ2-3; V gene: TRBV29-1; CDR3 protein: SVGGPGQGLITDTQY
clone size: NA; J gene: TRBJ1-2; V gene: TRBV7-2; CDR3 protein: ASSLVGARIDGYT
clone size: NA; J gene: TRBJ2-7; V gene: TRBV4-1; CDR3 protein: ASSQDFEAYEQY
clone size: NA; J gene: TRBJ2-5; V gene: TRBV4-2; CDR3 protein: ASSQSQGKGTQY
clone size: NA; J gene: TRBJ1-4; V gene: TRBV4-2; CDR3 protein: ASSQDSVGQINEKLF
clone size: NA; J gene: TRBJ2-1; V gene: TRBV18; CDR3 protein: ASSHTGTSYNEQF
clone size: NA; J gene: NA; V gene: TRBV5-6; CDR3 protein: ASTDPAGYEQY
clone size: few; J gene: TRBJ2-1; V gene: TRBV5-1; CDR3 protein: ASSLARSGVRYEQF
clone size: NA; J gene: TRBJ1-2; V gene: TRBV20-1; CDR3 protein: SVRSSSYGHT
clone size: NA; J gene: TRBJ2-5; V gene: TRBV7-2; CDR3 protein: ASSFDPGGMTQY
clone size: NA; J gene: TRBJ2-3; V gene: TRBV7-3; CDR3 protein: ASSLTSFPGDTQY
clone size: NA; J gene: TRBJ1-6; V gene: TRBV15; CDR3 protein: ATSRDIAAAGSDSPLH
clone size: once; J gene: TRBJ2-1; V gene: TRBV20-1; CDR3 protein: SAGGQRGNNEQF
clone size: NA; J gene: NA; V gene: TRBV11-2; CDR3 protein: ASSRTGADEQY
clone size: few; J gene: TRBJ2-3; V gene: TRBV4-2; CDR3 protein: ASSQEGFYTQY
clone size: few; J gene: TRBJ2-5; V gene: TRBV5-5; CDR3 protein: ASSLPRTGGEETQY
clone size: NA; J gene: TRBJ2-2; V gene: TRBV20-1; CDR3 protein: SARDLGAGELF
clone size: once; J gene: TRBJ2-3; V gene: TRBV4-2; CDR3 protein: ASSQPEEGGVPTDTQY